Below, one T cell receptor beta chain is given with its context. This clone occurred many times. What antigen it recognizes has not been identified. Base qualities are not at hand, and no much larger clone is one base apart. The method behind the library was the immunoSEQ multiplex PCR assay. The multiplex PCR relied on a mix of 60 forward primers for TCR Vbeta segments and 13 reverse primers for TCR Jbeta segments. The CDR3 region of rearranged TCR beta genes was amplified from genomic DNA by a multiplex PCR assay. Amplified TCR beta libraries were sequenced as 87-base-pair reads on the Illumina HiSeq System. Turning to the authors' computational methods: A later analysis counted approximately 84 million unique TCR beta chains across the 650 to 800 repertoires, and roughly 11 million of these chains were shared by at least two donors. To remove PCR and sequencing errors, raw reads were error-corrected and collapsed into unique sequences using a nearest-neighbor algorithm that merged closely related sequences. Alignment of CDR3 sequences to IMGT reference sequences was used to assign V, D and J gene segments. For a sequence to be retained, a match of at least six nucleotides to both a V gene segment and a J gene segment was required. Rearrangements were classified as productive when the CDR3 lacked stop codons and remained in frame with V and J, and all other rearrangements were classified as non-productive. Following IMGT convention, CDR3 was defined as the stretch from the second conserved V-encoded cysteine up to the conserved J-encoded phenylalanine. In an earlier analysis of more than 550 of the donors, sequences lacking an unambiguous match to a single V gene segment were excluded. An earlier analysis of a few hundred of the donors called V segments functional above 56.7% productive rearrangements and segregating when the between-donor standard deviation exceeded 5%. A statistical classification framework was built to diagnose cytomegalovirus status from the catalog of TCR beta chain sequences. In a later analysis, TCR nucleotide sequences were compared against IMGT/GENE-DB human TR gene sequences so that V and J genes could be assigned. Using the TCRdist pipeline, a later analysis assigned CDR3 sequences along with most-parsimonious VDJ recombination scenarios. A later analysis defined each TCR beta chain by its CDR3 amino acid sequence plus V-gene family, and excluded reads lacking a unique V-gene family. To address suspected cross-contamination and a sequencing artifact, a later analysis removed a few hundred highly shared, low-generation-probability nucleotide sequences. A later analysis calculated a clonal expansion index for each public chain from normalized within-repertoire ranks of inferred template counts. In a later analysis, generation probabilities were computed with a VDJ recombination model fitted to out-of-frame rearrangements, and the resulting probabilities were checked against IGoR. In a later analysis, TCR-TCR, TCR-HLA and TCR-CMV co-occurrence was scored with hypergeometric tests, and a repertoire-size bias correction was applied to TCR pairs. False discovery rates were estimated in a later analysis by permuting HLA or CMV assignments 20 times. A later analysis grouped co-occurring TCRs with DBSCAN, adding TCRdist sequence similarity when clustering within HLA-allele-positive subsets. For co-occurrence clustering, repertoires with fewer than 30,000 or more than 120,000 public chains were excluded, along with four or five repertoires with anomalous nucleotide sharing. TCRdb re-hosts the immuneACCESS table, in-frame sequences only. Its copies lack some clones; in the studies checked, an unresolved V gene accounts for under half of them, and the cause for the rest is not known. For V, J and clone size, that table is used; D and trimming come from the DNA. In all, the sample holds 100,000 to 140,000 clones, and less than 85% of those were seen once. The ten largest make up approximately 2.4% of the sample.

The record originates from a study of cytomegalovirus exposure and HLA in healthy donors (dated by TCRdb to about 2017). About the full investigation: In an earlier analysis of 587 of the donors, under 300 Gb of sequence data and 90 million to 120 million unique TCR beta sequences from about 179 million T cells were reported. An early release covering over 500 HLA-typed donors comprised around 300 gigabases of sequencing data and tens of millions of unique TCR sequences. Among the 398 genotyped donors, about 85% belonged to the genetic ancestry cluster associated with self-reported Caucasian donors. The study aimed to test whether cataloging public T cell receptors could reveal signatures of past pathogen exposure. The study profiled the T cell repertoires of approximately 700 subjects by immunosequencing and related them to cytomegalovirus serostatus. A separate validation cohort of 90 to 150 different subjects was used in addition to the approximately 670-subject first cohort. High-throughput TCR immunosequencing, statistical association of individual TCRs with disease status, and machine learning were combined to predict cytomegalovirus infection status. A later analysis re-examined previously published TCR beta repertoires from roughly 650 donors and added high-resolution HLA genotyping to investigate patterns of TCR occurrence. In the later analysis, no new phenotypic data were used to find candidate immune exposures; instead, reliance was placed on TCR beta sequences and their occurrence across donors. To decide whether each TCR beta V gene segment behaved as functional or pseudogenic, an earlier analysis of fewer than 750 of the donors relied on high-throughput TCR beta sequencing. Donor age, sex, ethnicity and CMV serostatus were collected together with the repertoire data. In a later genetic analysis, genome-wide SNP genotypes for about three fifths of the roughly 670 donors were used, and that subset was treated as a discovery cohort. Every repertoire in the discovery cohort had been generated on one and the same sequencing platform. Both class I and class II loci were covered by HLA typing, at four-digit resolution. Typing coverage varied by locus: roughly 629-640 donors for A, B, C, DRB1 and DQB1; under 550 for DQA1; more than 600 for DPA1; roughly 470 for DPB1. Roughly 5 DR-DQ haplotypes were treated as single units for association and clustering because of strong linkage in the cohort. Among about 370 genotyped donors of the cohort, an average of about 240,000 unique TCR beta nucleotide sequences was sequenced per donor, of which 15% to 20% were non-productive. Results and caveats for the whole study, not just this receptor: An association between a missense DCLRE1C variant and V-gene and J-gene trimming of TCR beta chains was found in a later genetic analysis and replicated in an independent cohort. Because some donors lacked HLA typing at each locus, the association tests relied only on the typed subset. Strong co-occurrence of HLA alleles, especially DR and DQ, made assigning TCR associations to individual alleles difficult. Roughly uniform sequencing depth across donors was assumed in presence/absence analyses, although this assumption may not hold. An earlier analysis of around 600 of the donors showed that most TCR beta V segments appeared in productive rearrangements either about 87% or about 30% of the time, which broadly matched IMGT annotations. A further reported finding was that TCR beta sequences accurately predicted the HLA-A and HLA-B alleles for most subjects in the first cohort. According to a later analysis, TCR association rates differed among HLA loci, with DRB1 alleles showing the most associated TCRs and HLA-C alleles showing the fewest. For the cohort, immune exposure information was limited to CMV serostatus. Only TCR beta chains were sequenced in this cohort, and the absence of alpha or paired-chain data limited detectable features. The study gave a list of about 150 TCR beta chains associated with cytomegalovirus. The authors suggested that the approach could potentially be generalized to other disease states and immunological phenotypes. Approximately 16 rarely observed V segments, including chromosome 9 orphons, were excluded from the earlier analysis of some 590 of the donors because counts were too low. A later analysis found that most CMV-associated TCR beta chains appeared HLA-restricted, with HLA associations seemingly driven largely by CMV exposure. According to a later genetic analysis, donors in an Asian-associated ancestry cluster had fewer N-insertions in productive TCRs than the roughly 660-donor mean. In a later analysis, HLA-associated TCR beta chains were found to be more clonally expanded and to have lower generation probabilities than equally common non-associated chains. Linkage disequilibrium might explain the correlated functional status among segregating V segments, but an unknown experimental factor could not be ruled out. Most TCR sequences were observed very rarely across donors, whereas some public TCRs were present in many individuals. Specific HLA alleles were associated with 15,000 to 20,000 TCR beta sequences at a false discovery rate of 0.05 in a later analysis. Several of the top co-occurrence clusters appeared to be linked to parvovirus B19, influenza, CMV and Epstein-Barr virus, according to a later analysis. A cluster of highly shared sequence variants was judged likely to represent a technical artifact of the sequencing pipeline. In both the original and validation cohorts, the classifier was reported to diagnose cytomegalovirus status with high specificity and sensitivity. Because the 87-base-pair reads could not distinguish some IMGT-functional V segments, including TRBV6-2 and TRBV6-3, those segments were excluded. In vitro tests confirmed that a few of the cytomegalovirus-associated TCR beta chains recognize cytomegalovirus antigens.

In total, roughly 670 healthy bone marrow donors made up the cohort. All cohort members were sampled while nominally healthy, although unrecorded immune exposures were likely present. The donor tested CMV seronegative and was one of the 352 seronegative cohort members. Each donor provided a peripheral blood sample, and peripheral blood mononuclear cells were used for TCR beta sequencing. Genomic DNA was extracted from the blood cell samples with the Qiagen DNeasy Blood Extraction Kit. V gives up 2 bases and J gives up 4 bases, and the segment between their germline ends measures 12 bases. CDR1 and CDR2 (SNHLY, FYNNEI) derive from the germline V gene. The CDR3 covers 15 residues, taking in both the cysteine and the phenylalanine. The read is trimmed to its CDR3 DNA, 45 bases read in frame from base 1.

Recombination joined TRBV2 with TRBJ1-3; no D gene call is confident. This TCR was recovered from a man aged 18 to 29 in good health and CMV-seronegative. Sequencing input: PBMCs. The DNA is TGTGCCAGCAGTGAAATACGGACTAGCGGAAACACCATATATTTT. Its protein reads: CASSEIRTSGNTIYF.